The next 19 T cell receptor beta chains were all read from a single sample in a study of blood T cell repertoires in COVID-19. Profiling relied on immunoSEQ multiplex PCR, and the TCRdb table lists in-frame clones only, not all of them. This table has 390,000 or so clones, about 87% appearing once. Sequencing was carried out using peripheral blood. The receptors were gathered from a woman aged 25-40 years with COVID-19, enrolled during active disease.

This clone was counted between two and nine times. V and J are TRBV12-2 and TRBJ2-7; TRBD2, the table's D call, was not compared with the DNA. TRBV12-2 is an annotated pseudogene. This CDR3 has 16 residues. The CDR3 DNA follows: TGTGCAAGTCGCTGTGGGGCTAGCGGACACTCCTACGAGCAGTACTTC. Its protein is CASRCGASGHSYEQYF.

This rearrangement joins TRBV19 to TRBJ2-5, with D maybe TRBD1 (6 bases). Germline CDR1 LNHDA, CDR2 SQIVND (reference sequence). V was pared by 5 bases and J by 4 bases, with 14 bases between. The CDR3 sequence is 14 residues long. The CDR3 sequence: CASSYGRGRETQYF. Here the CDR3 DNA reads TGTGCCAGTAGTTACGGCAGGGGAAGAGAGACCCAGTACTTC.

This chain links TRBV5-4 with TRBJ1-3, with 8 positions matching TRBD1. V was clipped by 0 bases and J by 0 bases; unmatched bases: 2. Germline CDR1 and CDR2: SGHNT and YYREEE (reference sequence). CDR3 length: 16 amino acids. CDR3 in amino acids: CASSLGQGYSGNTIYF. The CDR3 DNA is TGTGCCAGCAGCTTGGGACAGGGGTACTCTGGAAACACCATATATTTT.

This clone was recorded once. This rearrangement joins TRBV5-8 to TRBJ2-7; tentative D call: TRBD1 (6 bases). The CDR3 runs 16 residues. Germline V gene sequence: CDR1 SGHTS, CDR2 YDEGEE. V was shortened by 3 bases and J by 1 base, with 17 bases between the two germline ends. The CDR3 sequence is CASSSPGTTSSYEQYF. The CDR3 coding sequence is TGTGCCAGCAGCTCACCCGGGACAACGTCTTCCTACGAGCAGTACTTC.

The CDR3 loop reads CASSFGLGGTRGYEQFF. The CDR3 DNA reads as TGTGCCAGCAGCTTCGGTCTGGGGGGAACTCGGGGCTATGAGCAGTTCTTC. This chain connects TRBV5-6 to TRBJ2-1, with TRBD2 as a possible D gene (6 bases). Germline lookup yields CDR1 SGHDT and CDR2 YYEEEE. The CDR3 is made up of 17 amino acids. V gave up 2 bases and J gave up 8 bases, with 23 bases separating them. Variable domain in full (rest from reference TRBV5-6 and TRBJ2-1): DAGVTQSPTHLIKTRGQQVTLRCSPKSGHDTVSWYQQALGQGPQFIFQYYEEEERQRGNFPDRFSGHQFPNYSSELNVNALLLGDSALYLCASSFGLGGTRGYEQFFGPGTRLTVL.

CDR3 coding DNA: TGTGCCAGCAGCCTGGACAGCTCTACTGAAGCTTTCTTT. Encoded protein: CASSLDSSTEAFF. The gene calls are TRBV5-6 and TRBJ1-1, with a tentative D call TRBD1 (6 bases). The CDR3 has 13 residues. Trimming took off 4 bases at V and 5 bases at J, with 12 bases between the two ends. Germline-derived CDR1 and CDR2 are SGHDT and YYEEEE.

The J gene is TRBJ1-1, the V gene TRBV21-1. TRBV21-1 is termed a pseudogene. The CDR3 has 14 amino acids. The CDR3 nucleotides are TGTGCCAGCAGCACGGGGGGGGTGGGAACTGAAGCTTTCTTT. It is translated as CASSTGGVGTEAFF.

The genes are TRBV19 and TRBJ1-6; weak D call: TRBD1 (5 bases). The V end lost 8 bases, the J end lost 10 bases, and 15 bases lay between the germline ends. The CDR3 contains 13 residues. Germline-derived CDR1 and CDR2 are LNHDA and SQIVND (reference sequence). CDR3 sequence reads: CASGSGGGSPLHF. As DNA, the CDR3 is TGTGCCAGTGGCAGCGGGGGAGGCTCACCCCTCCACTTT.

This chain uses TRBV27 with TRBJ2-1; 9 bases are a match to TRBD2. The V and J ends lost 5 bases and 0 bases, in that order; junction bases with no gene match: 2. This CDR3 has 15 residues. Germline V gives CDR1 MNHEY, CDR2 SMNVEV (reference sequence). Here the CDR3 DNA reads TGTGCCAGCAGTCCTAGCGGGAACTCCTACAATGAGCAGTTCTTC. As protein: CASSPSGNSYNEQFF.

The V gene is TRBV6-2 or TRBV6-3, the J gene TRBJ2-5, with D tentatively TRBD2 (5 bases). V was shortened by 6 bases and J by 4 bases, with 12 bases between the two germline ends. The length of the CDR3 is 13 residues. The germline CDR1 and CDR2 sequences are MNHEY and SVGEGT. CDR3 protein: CASSRSRGETQYF. CDR3 sequence (DNA): TGTGCCAGCAGCCGCTCCCGGGGAGAGACCCAGTACTTC.

The chain employs TRBV5-1 and TRBJ2-2; TRBD2 matches at 10 bases. The length of the CDR3 is 17 residues. Germline CDR1 is SGHRS and CDR2 is YFSETQ. Germline trimming cut 2 bases from V and 5 bases from J; bases unmatched to any gene: 9. The CDR3 loop reads CASSFGAGGLNTGELFF. For the CDR3, the DNA is TGCGCCAGCAGCTTTGGAGCGGGAGGGCTGAATACCGGGGAGCTGTTTTTT.

V is TRBV1 and J is TRBJ1-2; TRBD1, the table's D call, was not compared with the DNA. TRBV1 is described as a pseudogene. The CDR3 totals 16 residues. CDR3 bases: TGCACCAGCAGCCAAGTAAAGGGAAGGGGTCCCTATGGCTACACCTTC. Translating gives CTSSQVKGRGPYGYTF.

In its sample, this clone was seen once. This rearrangement joins TRBV29-1 to TRBJ1-2; D is possibly TRBD1 (5 bases). V lost 4 bases and J 4 bases, leaving 13 bases between the germline ends. Per the germline V gene, CDR1 is SQVTM and CDR2 is ANQGSEA. The CDR3 is 13 residues long. CDR3 bases: TGCAGCGTTGTTGGAGGGGTAGGCTATGGCTACACCTTC. Amino acid sequence: CSVVGGVGYGYTF.

V is TRBV4-1 and J is TRBJ2-7, with 7 bases matching TRBD1. The CDR3 has 15 residues. Germline lookup yields CDR1 MGHRA and CDR2 YSYEKL. The J segment lost 1 base and the V segment lost 1 base, leaving 4 bases of the junction unmatched. CDR3 nucleotides: TGCGCCAGCAGCCAAGGTCGGGACAGTTCCTACGAGCAGTACTTC. This gives the protein CASSQGRDSSYEQYF.

The J gene is TRBJ2-5, the V gene TRBV30; TRBD2 might be the D (5 bases). V was shortened by 5 bases and J by 5 bases, with 12 bases between the two germline ends. The CDR3 extends over 12 amino acids. Germline V lookup: CDR1 GTSNPN, CDR2 SVGIG (reference sequence). The CDR3 here is CAWDPRGETQYF. CDR3 bases: TGTGCCTGGGACCCACGGGGTGAGACCCAGTACTTC.

The genes are TRBV5-6 and TRBJ1-2; 8 bases match TRBD1. This CDR3 is built from 13 residues. Germline V lookup: CDR1 SGHDT, CDR2 YYEEEE. V was clipped by 4 bases and J by 4 bases; unmatched bases: 3. Here the CDR3 DNA reads TGTGCCAGCAGCGTGACAGGGGTCTATGGCTACACCTTC. This translates into CASSVTGVYGYTF. The entire variable domain, with the rest obtained from reference TRBV5-6 and TRBJ1-2, is as follows: DAGVTQSPTHLIKTRGQQVTLRCSPKSGHDTVSWYQQALGQGPQFIFQYYEEEERQRGNFPDRFSGHQFPNYSSELNVNALLLGDSALYLCASSVTGVYGYTFGSGTRLTVV.

The genes are TRBV7-9 and TRBJ2-7, with 7 bases that match TRBD1. Trimming cost V 4 bases and J 5 bases; bases outside gene matches: 8. The CDR3 totals 14 residues. Germline values: CDR1 SEHNR, CDR2 FQNEAQ (reference sequence). In DNA, the CDR3 is TGTGCCAGCAGCTCCCGGGACAGCATCCACGAGCAGTACTTC. This translates into CASSSRDSIHEQYF.

The V gene is TRBV4-3, the J gene TRBJ1-1; no clear D gene. This CDR3 region has 14 residues. Trimming stripped 0 bases from V and 4 bases from J, with 9 bases between. The germline gives CDR1 LGHNA, CDR2 YSLEER. The CDR3 region is CASSQDLTSTEAFF. CDR3 DNA: TGCGCCAGCAGCCAAGATTTAACGAGCACTGAAGCTTTCTTT.

The rearrangement uses TRBV6-5 and TRBJ1-5, with D uncertain. This CDR3 contains 15 residues. Germline V gene sequence: CDR1 MNHEY, CDR2 SVGAGI. V lost 0 bases, J lost 3 bases, and 9 bases lay in between. The CDR3 region has the DNA TGTGCCAGCAGTTACTCGATCGGGGTCAATCAGCCCCAGCATTTT. It is translated as CASSYSIGVNQPQHF.